The entry that follows covers one TCR beta chain sequence. In the authors' methods: By means of reference gene primer amplification, nucleated cell counts were estimated. TCRdb keeps only in-frame clones here, not all; method: immunoSEQ multiplex PCR. V, J and clone size derive from that table, while D and trimming were established from the DNA sequence. In the table there are approximately 250,000 clones, 80% to 90% of which are singletons. Germline values: CDR1 SGHRS, CDR2 YFSETQ. Between the trimmed V and J ends, which lost 4 bases and 8 bases, there was a span of 13 bases. The CDR3 consists of 14 residues. The sample originates from a study of blood T cell repertoires in COVID-19. Study-level background: Samples representing acute and convalescent COVID-19 were sourced from the United States, Italy and Spain. Sample material is recorded as cDNA or gDNA derived from T cells, B-cell-depleted T cells, or PBMCs.

The chain employs TRBV5-1 and TRBJ1-6; D is unresolved. The TCR was taken from a woman aged 40 to 50 who had recovered from COVID-19. The sequencing input was peripheral blood. CDR3 in amino acids: CASSPGSRDSPLHF. The CDR3, as DNA: TGCGCCAGCAGCCCCGGGAGTCGGGATTCACCCCTCCACTTT.